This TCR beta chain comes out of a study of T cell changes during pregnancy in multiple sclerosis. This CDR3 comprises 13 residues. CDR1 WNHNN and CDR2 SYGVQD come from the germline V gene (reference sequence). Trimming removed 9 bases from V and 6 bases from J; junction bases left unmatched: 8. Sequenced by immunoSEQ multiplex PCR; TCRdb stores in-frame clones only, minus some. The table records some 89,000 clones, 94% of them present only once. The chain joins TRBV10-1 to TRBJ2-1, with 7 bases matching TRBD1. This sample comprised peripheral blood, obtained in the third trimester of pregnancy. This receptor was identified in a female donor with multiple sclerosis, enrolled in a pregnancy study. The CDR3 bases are TGCGCCAGTTCCCAGGGACAGTCCAATGAGCAGTTCTTC. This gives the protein CASSQGQSNEQFF.